The 26 T cell receptor beta chains below all came from one sample that was sequenced in a study of T cells of healthy individuals (dated by TCRdb to the late 2010s). The library relied on 5' RACE. The reads were generated on an Illumina MiSeq. TCRdb took the public reads, trimmed them with fastp at Q25, ran MiXCR for clone calling and kept in-frame beta chains. Rows with one shared CDR3 protein collapse into an entry with the most common genes and DNA. This sample has approximately 100,000 distinct CDR3 sequences in its table, and 17% of those were observed once. Approximately 6% of the sample is in the top ten clones. The source of these receptors is a human donor in good health.

This clonotype was found a few times. The V and J genes are TRBV6-2 or TRBV6-3 and TRBJ1-1; perhaps TRBD1 as D (5 bases). Trimming removed 7 bases at V and 4 bases at J, with 16 bases between. CDR1 and CDR2 from the germline V gene are MNHEY and SVGEGT. The CDR3 sequence is 14 residues long. The CDR3 bases are TGTGCCAGCACTACTTCAGGGATGTTCACTGAAGCTTTCTTT. It specifies CASTTSGMFTEAFF.

The chain is built from TRBV27 and TRBJ1-2; TRBD1 aligns across 9 bases. The CDR3 totals 14 residues. The V and J ends lost 2 bases and 7 bases, in that order; junction bases with no gene match: 5. The V gene's germline CDR1 is MNHEY and CDR2 SMNVEV (reference sequence). The CDR3: CASSLRTGEAGYTF. CDR3 DNA sequence: TGTGCCAGCAGTTTACGGACAGGGGAGGCTGGCTACACCTTC.

V gene TRBV28 combines with J gene TRBJ2-3; a possible D gene is TRBD1 (6 bases). Germline assignment: CDR1 MDHEN and CDR2 SYDVKM. The CDR3 length is 14 residues. Trimming took off 3 bases at V and 6 bases at J, with 13 bases between the two ends. The CDR3 is CASSFSPQGDTQYF. CDR3 DNA sequence: TGTGCCAGCAGTTTTTCACCTCAGGGGGATACGCAGTATTTT.

The V call is TRBV4-2, the J call TRBJ2-1, with TRBD2 matching 10 bases. V dropped 0 bases and J dropped 4; count of bases not matched to a gene: 3. The CDR3 consists of 16 residues. CDR1 and CDR2 (germline): LGHNA, YNFKEQ. The CDR3 sequence: CASSQDGTSAYNEQFF. DNA for the CDR3: TGTGCCAGCAGCCAAGATGGGACTAGCGCTTACAATGAGCAGTTCTTC.

This clonotype occurred a few times. The chain carries TRBV6-1 and TRBJ2-1, with 7 positions matching TRBD1. This CDR3 has 15 amino acids. CDR1 MNHNS and CDR2 SASEGT come from the germline V gene. The ends lost 1 base at V and 2 bases at J; junction bases unmatched: 2. The CDR3 region is CASSEGQGPYNEQFF. The CDR3, as DNA: TGTGCCAGCAGTGAAGGACAGGGCCCCTACAATGAGCAGTTCTTC.

The chain has TRBV4-1 and TRBJ1-4; no definite D call. V was cut by 4 bases and J by 8 bases, with 17 bases left in between. Germline V gene lookup returns CDR1 MGHRA and CDR2 YSYEKL. This CDR3 has 15 amino acids. In DNA, the CDR3 is TGCGCCAGCAGCCGAGCGGGATTGGGAAACGAAAAACTGTTTTTT. It translates to CASSRAGLGNEKLFF.

This clonotype was seen a handful of times. CDR3 amino acids: CASNNRGRWEETQYF. The CDR3 DNA follows: TGTGCCAGCAACAACAGGGGGCGCTGGGAAGAGACCCAGTACTTC. The chain links TRBV7-9 to TRBJ2-5; 9 nucleotides align to TRBD1. V gave up 7 bases and J gave up 3 bases; unmatched junction bases: 9. From germline, CDR1 is SEHNR and CDR2 FQNEAQ (reference sequence). The CDR3 length is 15 residues. Looking up the rest from reference TRBV7-9 and TRBJ2-5 gives the full variable domain: DTGVSQNPRHKITKRGQNVTFRCDPISEHNRLYWYRQTLGQGPEFLTYFQNEAQLEKSRLLSDRFSAERPKGSFSTLEIQRTEQGDSAMYLCASNNRGRWEETQYFGPGTRLLVL.

As to this clonotype: With a much larger clone just one base away, this may be a read error. The chain is built from TRBV13 and TRBJ2-3; maybe TRBD2 (7 bases). Per germline, CDR1 PRHDT and CDR2 FYEKMQ (reference sequence). The CDR3 contains 19 residues. The CDR3 sequence: CASSLSLGPGASGTDMQYF. The DNA for the CDR3 is TGTGCCAGCAGCTTATCTTTGGGGCCAGGGGCTAGCGGCACAGATATGCAGTATTTT.

This clonotype came up many times. The chain couples TRBV10-3 to TRBJ2-2; D unclear. The CDR3 runs 14 residues. Germline values: CDR1 ENHRY, CDR2 SYGVKD. Deletions cut 3 bases from V and 1 base from J, with 6 bases between. The CDR3 DNA reads TGTGCCATCAGTGACAGGTTGAACACCGGGGAGCTGTTTTTT. Amino acids: CAISDRLNTGELFF.

The chain uses TRBV5-1 and TRBJ2-7, with D possibly matching TRBD2 (5 bases). The V gene's germline CDR1 is SGHRS and CDR2 YFSETQ. The CDR3 is 15 residues long. V dropped 4 bases and J dropped 0 bases, with 14 bases sitting between them. Here the CDR3 reads CASSPRTGNSYEQYF. The CDR3 DNA follows: TGCGCCAGCAGCCCACGGACGGGGAACTCCTACGAGCAGTACTTC.

The chain carries TRBV12-3 or TRBV12-4 and TRBJ1-4; possible D gene TRBD1, 6 bases. V was pared by 5 bases and J by 7 bases, with 14 bases between. The CDR3 is made up of 14 amino acids. CDR3 in amino acids: CASSGPVRGEKLFF. The CDR3 DNA follows: TGTGCCAGCAGTGGACCCGTCAGGGGTGAAAAACTGTTTTTT.

This clonotype was seen a handful of times. This chain links TRBV28 with TRBJ2-3, with D perhaps TRBD1 (6 bases). Germline loops: CDR1 MDHEN, CDR2 SYDVKM. V was shortened by 4 bases and J by 0 bases, with 11 bases between the two germline ends. The CDR3 contains 15 residues. DNA of the CDR3: TGTGCCAGCAGTTCGGCACAGGGAAGCACAGATACGCAGTATTTT. Encoded protein: CASSSAQGSTDTQYF.

This clonotype occurred many times. The chain joins TRBV5-4 to TRBJ2-1; D gene uncertain. Germline assignment: CDR1 SGHNT and CDR2 YYREEE (reference sequence). This CDR3 has 18 residues. CDR3 nucleotides: TGTGGTAAGGCCCGGTCAGAAAATGCAGTTCGCACTTACAATGAGCAGTTCTTC. Translated, it gives CGKARSENAVRTYNEQFF.

This clonotype was counted between two and nine times. This chain links TRBV5-1 with TRBJ2-3; D is uncertain. The CDR3 extends over 14 amino acids. Deletions cut 6 bases from V and 0 bases from J, with 11 bases between. Germline loops: CDR1 SGHRS, CDR2 YFSETQ. The CDR3 region is CASKTAASTDTQYF. In DNA, the CDR3 is TGCGCCAGCAAGACTGCCGCTAGCACAGATACGCAGTATTTT.

J is TRBJ2-1 and V is TRBV7-3; the D is unclear. V was pared by 1 base and J by 10 bases, with 11 bases between. CDR1 and CDR2 from the germline V gene are SGHTA and FQGTGA. The CDR3 sequence is 13 residues long. CDR3 sequence (DNA): TGTGCCAGCAGCTTAATGTCTTTAGGGGAGCAGTTCTTC. Translated, it gives CASSLMSLGEQFF. Based on the CDR3 plus reference TRBV7-3 and TRBJ2-1, the full variable domain is GAGVSQTPSNKVTEKGKYVELRCDPISGHTALYWYRQSLGQGPEFLIYFQGTGAADDSGLPNDRFFAVRPEGSVSTLKIQRTERGDSAVYLCASSLMSLGEQFFGPGTRLTVL.

This chain uses TRBV27 with TRBJ1-1, with TRBD1 as a possible D gene (6 bases). Germline V gene data show CDR1 as MNHEY and CDR2 as SMNVEV (reference sequence). The ends were cut back, 6 bases at V and 6 bases at J, with 14 bases in the middle. The CDR3 totals 13 residues. In nucleotides, the CDR3 is TGTGCCAGCAGCAACATACAGGGTTCTGAAGCTTTCTTT. It translates to CASSNIQGSEAFF.

For this clonotype: The limits of the CDR3 on the DNA are not certain, so only TCRdb's listed CDR3 is given. This chain joins TRBV5-1 and TRBJ2-2; the tabulated D call, TRBD1, remains unverified against the DNA. From germline, CDR1 is SGHRS and CDR2 YFSETQ. The CDR3 numbers 22 amino acids, ends counted. The CDR3 here is CASSFYICSAWKPGPRRGELFF.

This chain links TRBV5-6 with TRBJ1-5; 9 bases match TRBD1. CDR1 and CDR2 (germline): SGHDT, YYEEEE. The V segment lost 2 bases and the J segment 7 bases; nucleotides outside the gene matches: 4. The CDR3 loop spans 14 amino acids. CDR3 sequence (DNA): TGTGCCAGCAGCTTCGGGACAGGGATCCAGCCCCAGCATTTT. Translation: CASSFGTGIQPQHF.

This clonotype was observed a few times. The gene calls are TRBV12-3 or TRBV12-4 and TRBJ1-2, with D perhaps matching TRBD1 (6 bases). With 3 bases removed from V and 0 bases from J, the gap between germline ends came to 20 bases. The CDR3 length is 18 residues. The CDR3 protein is CASSFSFSRTDTNYGYTF. The DNA of the CDR3 is TGTGCCAGCAGTTTCTCTTTTTCGAGGACAGACACTAACTATGGCTACACCTTC.

The CDR3 loop is CASSPHGGGELFF. In DNA form, the CDR3 reads TGTGCCAGCAGTCCCCACGGAGGAGGGGAGCTGTTTTTT. This chain links TRBV28 with TRBJ2-2, with D perhaps TRBD2 (5 bases). Germline V lookup: CDR1 MDHEN, CDR2 SYDVKM. The CDR3 has 13 amino acids. V was shortened by 5 bases and J by 8 bases, with 12 bases between the two germline ends.

This clonotype appeared once. V is TRBV4-3 and J is TRBJ2-3, with 11 nucleotides matching TRBD1. The junction had 3 bases not matched to a gene; V was cut back by 0 bases and J by 4 bases. Germline CDR1 LGHNA, CDR2 YSLEER. This CDR3 spans 16 amino acids. As DNA, the CDR3 is TGCGCCAGCAGCCAAGATCCGGGACAGGGGGCAGATACGCAGTATTTT. This codes for CASSQDPGQGADTQYF.

This clonotype was counted many times. CDR3 residues: CASSLAYGSYNEQFF. The CDR3 region has the DNA TGTGCCAGCAGCTTGGCCTACGGCTCCTACAATGAGCAGTTCTTC. The chain employs TRBV7-2 and TRBJ2-1; D is unresolved. V was clipped by 3 bases and J by 0 bases, with 9 bases between them. Germline assignment: CDR1 SGHTA and CDR2 FQGNSA. The CDR3 consists of 15 residues.

The rearrangement uses TRBV4-3 and TRBJ2-3; 11 bases map to TRBD2. Germline-derived CDR1 and CDR2 are LGHNA and YSLEER. With 0 bases clipped from V and 4 bases from J, the junction kept 12 bases outside the gene matches. The CDR3 has 19 amino acids. The DNA of the CDR3 is TGCGCCAGCAGCCAAGAAATTAGCGGGAGGGGCGTTGGTCCAGATACGCAGTATTTT. This translates into CASSQEISGRGVGPDTQYF.

This clonotype was counted only a few times. This chain links TRBV7-2 with TRBJ2-3; 12 bases are shared with TRBD2. Germline V lookup: CDR1 SGHTA, CDR2 FQGNSA. Unmatched junction bases numbered 9, after V lost 0 bases and J lost 8 bases. The CDR3 has 17 residues. This CDR3 reads CASSLAGTSGPSGTQYF. In DNA, the CDR3 is TGTGCCAGCAGCTTAGCTGGGACTAGCGGGCCGTCAGGTACGCAGTATTTT. The full variable domain, rest sourced from reference TRBV7-2 and TRBJ2-3, is GAGVSQSPSNKVTEKGKDVELRCDPISGHTALYWYRQSLGQGLEFLIYFQGNSAPDKSGLPSDRFSAERTGGSVSTLTIQRTQQEDSAVYLCASSLAGTSGPSGTQYFGPGTRLTVL.

This clonotype was counted at least ten times. The chain joins TRBV11-2 to TRBJ2-3, with TRBD2 matching 7 bases. V shed 7 bases and J 1 base; nucleotides not matched to a gene: 8. The CDR3 consists of 15 residues. Germline V gene sequence: CDR1 SGHAT, CDR2 FQNNGV. This chain's CDR3 is CASTPGRARTDTQYF. The CDR3 DNA reads TGTGCCAGCACCCCTGGGAGGGCCCGCACAGATACGCAGTATTTT.

V usage is TRBV18 and J usage is TRBJ2-7; 9 bases align to TRBD2. Trimming took 3 bases from V and 6 from J; bases not matched to a gene: 6. This CDR3 is 14 amino acids long. Germline lookup yields CDR1 KGHSH and CDR2 LQKENI. CDR3 sequence reads: CASSPKREALEQYF. The DNA for the CDR3 is TGTGCCAGCTCACCGAAGCGGGAGGCCCTCGAGCAGTACTTC.